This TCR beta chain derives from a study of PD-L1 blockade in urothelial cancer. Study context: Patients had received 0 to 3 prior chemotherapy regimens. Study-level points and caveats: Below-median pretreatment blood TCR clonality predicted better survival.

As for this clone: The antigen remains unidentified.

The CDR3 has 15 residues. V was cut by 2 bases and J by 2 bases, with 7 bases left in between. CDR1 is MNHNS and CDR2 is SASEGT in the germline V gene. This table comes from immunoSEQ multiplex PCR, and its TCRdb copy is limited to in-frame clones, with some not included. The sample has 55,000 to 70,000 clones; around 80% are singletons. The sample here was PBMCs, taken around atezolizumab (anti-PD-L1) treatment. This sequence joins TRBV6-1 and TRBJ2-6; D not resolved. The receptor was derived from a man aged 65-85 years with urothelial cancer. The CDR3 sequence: CASSEMETGANVLTF. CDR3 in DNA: TGTGCCAGCAGTGAAATGGAGACTGGGGCCAACGTCCTGACTTTC.